These 17 T cell receptor beta chains were all obtained from the same sample, sequenced in a study of cytomegalovirus exposure and HLA in healthy donors. Amplification used 60 Vbeta primers and 13 Jbeta primers. Profiling relied on immunoSEQ multiplex PCR, and the TCRdb table lists in-frame clones only, not all of them. The data contain roughly 190,000 clones, about 62% of them singletons. The specimen was PBMCs. The source is a man aged 35 to 55 in good health and CMV-seronegative.

The chain combines TRBV6-1 with TRBJ2-2; possible D gene TRBD1, 5 bases. Trimming removed 6 bases at V and 2 bases at J, with 10 bases between. The CDR3 totals 14 residues. Germline values: CDR1 MNHNS, CDR2 SASEGT. The CDR3 DNA follows: TGTGCCAGCAGGACAGATCGAAACACCGGGGAGCTGTTTTTT. It encodes CASRTDRNTGELFF.

This clone has a single count. This sequence joins TRBV5-1 and TRBJ2-7, with a possible D match to TRBD2 (5 bases). The germline V and J ends were trimmed by 1 base and 6 bases, with 11 bases remaining between them. CDR1 and CDR2 from the germline V gene are SGHRS and YFSETQ. The CDR3 spans 13 residues. Written as DNA, the CDR3 is TGCGCCAGCAGCTTGATCCCGGGATCCGAGCAGTACTTC. Its translation is CASSLIPGSEQYF.

This clone was seen only a few times. The gene calls are TRBV29-1 and TRBJ2-1, with D perhaps TRBD1 (6 bases). With 5 bases removed from V and 3 bases from J, the gap between germline ends came to 23 bases. From germline, CDR1 is SQVTM and CDR2 ANQGSEA. The CDR3 sequence is 17 residues long. CDR3 amino acids: CSVRGSTGTKGYNEQFF. The DNA of the CDR3 is TGCAGCGTTAGGGGTTCGACCGGGACAAAAGGCTACAATGAGCAGTTCTTC.

V usage is TRBV6-1 and J usage is TRBJ1-5; 7 nucleotides agree with TRBD1. Trimming took 6 bases from V and 4 from J; bases not matched to a gene: 6. Germline loops: CDR1 MNHNS, CDR2 SASEGT. There are 14 residues in the CDR3. CDR3: CASSIQGQNQPQHF. CDR3 nucleotides: TGTGCCAGCAGCATACAGGGGCAAAATCAGCCCCAGCATTTT.

V gene TRBV2 combines with J gene TRBJ2-1; 11 bases line up with TRBD2. Germline values: CDR1 SNHLY, CDR2 FYNNEI. This CDR3 has 14 residues. The V segment lost 3 bases and the J segment 5 bases; nucleotides outside the gene matches: 0. The CDR3 DNA sequence: TGTGCCAGCAGTGAGACTAGCGGGAACAATGAGCAGTTCTTC. As protein: CASSETSGNNEQFF.

In the case of this clone: The junction shows a germline mismatch at one end, possibly a read error. V usage is TRBV7-7 and J usage is TRBJ2-7, with TRBD2 identical over 10 bases. The CDR3 loop spans 15 amino acids. Per germline, CDR1 SSHAT and CDR2 FNYEAQ (reference sequence). CDR3 sequence reads: CASSLGASGSYEQYF. The CDR3 nucleotides are TGTGCTAGCAGCTTAGGGGCTAGCGGGAGCTACGAGCAGTACTTC.

The table lists this clone with a few counts. V gene TRBV4-2 combines with J gene TRBJ2-7; D is perhaps TRBD1 (5 bases). Germline V gene lookup returns CDR1 LGHNA and CDR2 YNFKEQ. Trimming stripped 6 bases from V and 6 bases from J, with 21 bases between. This CDR3 comprises 15 residues. The CDR3 loop reads CASRKGAAGPGEQYF. The CDR3 region has the DNA TGTGCCAGCAGAAAAGGGGCCGCAGGGCCAGGCGAGCAGTACTTC.

This rearrangement joins TRBV11-1 to TRBJ1-6, with D uncertain. V gave up 5 bases and J gave up 4 bases, with 12 bases separating them. This CDR3 has 15 residues. From germline, CDR1 is SGHAT and CDR2 FQDESV (reference sequence). CDR3 sequence: CASSPTVAYNSPLHF. CDR3 DNA sequence: TGTGCCAGCAGCCCCACGGTCGCGTATAATTCACCCCTCCACTTT. Full variable domain (missing parts from reference TRBV11-1 and TRBJ1-6): EAEVAQSPRYKITEKSQAVAFWCDPISGHATLYWYRQILGQGPELLVQFQDESVVDDSQLPKDRFSAERLKGVDSTLKIQPAELGDSAMYLCASSPTVAYNSPLHFGNGTRLTVT.

The gene calls are TRBV6-1 and TRBJ2-1, with 9 bases lining up with TRBD1. Losses at the gene ends were 7 bases for V and 8 bases for J; bases not matched to a gene: 6. Germline CDR1 is MNHNS and CDR2 is SASEGT. CDR3 length: 13 amino acids. CDR3 bases: TGTGCCAGCACCGAGACAGGGGGTGATGAGCAGTTCTTC. Protein sequence: CASTETGGDEQFF.

This clone was detected once. A junction boundary mismatches the germline segment, possibly from a read error. The chain couples TRBV9 to TRBJ2-3; TRBD2 agrees at 9 bases. The CDR3 is made up of 18 amino acids. The germline V gene has CDR1 SGDLS and CDR2 YYNGEE. This chain's CDR3 is CVSSVEPMASGGTDTQYF. The CDR3 DNA sequence: TGTGTCAGCAGCGTAGAGCCCATGGCTAGCGGGGGCACAGATACGCAGTATTTT.

This clone has just a few counts. The chain joins TRBV21-1 to TRBJ2-1; the table's TRBD2 call for D was not verified on the DNA. TRBV21-1 constitutes a pseudogene. The CDR3 has 19 residues. The DNA for the CDR3 is TGTGCCAGCAGCAAGGCGGTAGCGGGAAGGATTTTCGCCTACAATGAGCAGTTCTTC. This encodes CASSKAVAGRIFAYNEQFF.

This sequence joins TRBV27 and TRBJ2-7; D is perhaps TRBD2 (5 bases). The V end lost 2 bases, the J end lost 2 bases, and 10 bases lay between the germline ends. This CDR3 region has 14 residues. Looked up from germline, CDR1 is MNHEY and CDR2 is SMNVEV (reference sequence). DNA of the CDR3: TGTGCCAGCAGTTTACGGCGGGCCGCCTACGAGCAGTACTTC. Amino acid sequence: CASSLRRAAYEQYF.

This clone appeared a few times. The chain has TRBV9 and TRBJ1-3; D unclear. V lost 0 bases, J lost 1 base, and 11 bases lay in between. Germline loops: CDR1 SGDLS, CDR2 YYNGEE. The CDR3 extends over 16 amino acids. As DNA, the CDR3 is TGTGCCAGCAGCGTAGAGGGTAGAGGGTCTGGAAACACCATATATTTT. It is translated as CASSVEGRGSGNTIYF.

The chain uses TRBV6-4 and TRBJ2-1, with D perhaps matching TRBD2 (6 bases). The CDR3 has 15 residues. The V gene lost 3 bases and the J gene lost 4 bases, with 13 bases spanning the gap. Germline V gene data show CDR1 as MRHNA and CDR2 as SNTAGT. CDR3 in amino acids: CASSETRDGYNEQFF. The CDR3, as DNA: TGTGCCAGCAGTGAGACGCGGGACGGTTACAATGAGCAGTTCTTC.

The rearrangement joins TRBV10-3 to TRBJ2-1; D call uncertain. The CDR3 has 14 amino acids. CDR1 and CDR2 from the germline V gene are ENHRY and SYGVKD. The V and J ends lost 2 bases and 2 bases respectively, with 7 bases between them. CDR3: CAISETVTYNEQFF. The DNA of the CDR3 is TGTGCCATCAGTGAGACGGTTACCTACAATGAGCAGTTCTTC.

The rearrangement links TRBV6-5 to TRBJ1-3; D unresolved. Trimming cost V 8 bases and J 0 bases, with 11 bases left between them. The germline CDR1 and CDR2 sequences are MNHEY and SVGAGI. This CDR3 spans 14 amino acids. CDR3 region: CASGVGGSGNTIYF. The CDR3 nucleotides read TGTGCCAGCGGGGTAGGAGGCTCTGGAAACACCATATATTTT.

This chain links TRBV7-8 with TRBJ2-1, with D unclear. V was cut by 0 bases and J by 7 bases, with 7 bases left in between. Germline V gene lookup returns CDR1 SGHVS and CDR2 FQNEAQ. CDR3 length: 13 residues. This CDR3 reads CASSLALSNEQFF. CDR3 sequence (DNA): TGTGCCAGCAGCTTAGCTCTATCGAATGAGCAGTTCTTC.